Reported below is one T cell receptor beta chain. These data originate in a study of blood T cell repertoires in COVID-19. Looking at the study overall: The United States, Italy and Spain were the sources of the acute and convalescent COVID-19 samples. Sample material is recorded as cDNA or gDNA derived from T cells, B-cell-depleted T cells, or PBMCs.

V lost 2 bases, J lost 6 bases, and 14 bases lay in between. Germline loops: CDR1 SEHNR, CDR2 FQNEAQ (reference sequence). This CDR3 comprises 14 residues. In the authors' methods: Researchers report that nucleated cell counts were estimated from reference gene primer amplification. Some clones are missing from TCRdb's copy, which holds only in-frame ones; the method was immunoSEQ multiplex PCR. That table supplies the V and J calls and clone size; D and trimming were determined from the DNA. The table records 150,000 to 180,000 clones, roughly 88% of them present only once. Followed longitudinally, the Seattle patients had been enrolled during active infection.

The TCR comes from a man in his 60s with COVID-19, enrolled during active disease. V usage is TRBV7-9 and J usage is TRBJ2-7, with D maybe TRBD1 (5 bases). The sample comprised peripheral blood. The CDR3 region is CASSLIVTGGEQYF. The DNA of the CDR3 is TGTGCCAGCAGCTTAATTGTCACAGGTGGCGAGCAGTACTTC.